This T cell receptor (beta chain) stems from a study of beta chain features in type 1 diabetes. Regarding the study as a whole: Any PCR bias toward short templates would affect both groups alike. Across patients, naive, central memory and Treg TCRB repertoires exhibited apparently greater similarity than was observed across healthy donors.

Donors contributed one heparinised blood draw apiece, averaging approximately 0.12 L. This clone came up a few times. Its antigen is currently unknown. The investigators reverse transcribed all of the isolated RNA, so they sequenced expressed TCRB transcripts. Sequencing used immunoSEQ multiplex PCR; TCRdb keeps in-frame clones, though not all of them. Here the sample spans 350,000 to 450,000 clones, about 14% being singletons. The sequenced sample was naive CD4+ T cells from blood. The TCR comes from a man aged 25-45 years in good health.

The CDR3 DNA is TGTGCCAGCAGTGTAGGGACCTACTCCTACGAGCAGTACTTC. Translation: CASSVGTYSYEQYF. The rearrangement links TRBV25-1 to TRBJ2-7; TRBD1 or TRBD2 may be the D gene (5 bases each). Trimming took off 4 bases at V and 0 bases at J, with 10 bases between the two ends. This CDR3 contains 14 residues. Looked up from germline, CDR1 is MGHDK and CDR2 is SYGVNS.